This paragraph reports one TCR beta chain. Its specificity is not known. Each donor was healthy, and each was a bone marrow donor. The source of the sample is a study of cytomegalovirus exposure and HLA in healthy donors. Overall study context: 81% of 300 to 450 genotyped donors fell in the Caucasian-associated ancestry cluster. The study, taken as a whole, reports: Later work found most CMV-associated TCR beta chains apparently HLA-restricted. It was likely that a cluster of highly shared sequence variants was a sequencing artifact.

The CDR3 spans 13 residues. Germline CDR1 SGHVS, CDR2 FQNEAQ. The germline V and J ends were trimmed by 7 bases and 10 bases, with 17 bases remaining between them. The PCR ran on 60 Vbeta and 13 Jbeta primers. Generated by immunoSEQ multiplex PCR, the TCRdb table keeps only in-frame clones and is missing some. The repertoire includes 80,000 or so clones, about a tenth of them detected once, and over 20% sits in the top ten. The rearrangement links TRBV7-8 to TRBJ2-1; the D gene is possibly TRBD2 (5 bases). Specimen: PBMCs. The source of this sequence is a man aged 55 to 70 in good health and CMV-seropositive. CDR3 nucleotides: TGTGCCAGCACCTCAATCGAAGCGGCCGAGCAGTTCTTC. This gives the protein CASTSIEAAEQFF.